This T cell receptor beta chain emerged from a study of CXCR3-negative and CXCR3-positive naive CD8 T cells. Notes on the study in general: Comparably high diversity was seen in both naive subsets, and much lower diversity in memory CD8+ cells.

Germline V gives CDR1 MNHEY, CDR2 SMNVEV (reference sequence). This CDR3 region has 17 residues. Turning to this clonotype: What it binds is unknown.

The authors prepared UMI-labeled TRB cDNA libraries by 5' RACE. TCRdb re-called the 5' RACE reads and shows each CDR3 protein once, DNA omitted. Its table lists some 130,000 distinct CDR3 sequences. The specimen was naive CXCR3- CD8+ T cells from blood. Sample subset: CD45RO-CCR7+CD27+CD95- naive CD8+ T cells lacking CXCR3 (TNR3-). The chain employs TRBV27 and TRBJ2-1; TCRdb gives TRBD2 as the D gene, but with no DNA this cannot be confirmed. The sequence derives from a human donor in good health. Some clones in this sample may be carry-over from other donors' samples. The CDR3 region is CASSQAAGLAGDNEQFF.